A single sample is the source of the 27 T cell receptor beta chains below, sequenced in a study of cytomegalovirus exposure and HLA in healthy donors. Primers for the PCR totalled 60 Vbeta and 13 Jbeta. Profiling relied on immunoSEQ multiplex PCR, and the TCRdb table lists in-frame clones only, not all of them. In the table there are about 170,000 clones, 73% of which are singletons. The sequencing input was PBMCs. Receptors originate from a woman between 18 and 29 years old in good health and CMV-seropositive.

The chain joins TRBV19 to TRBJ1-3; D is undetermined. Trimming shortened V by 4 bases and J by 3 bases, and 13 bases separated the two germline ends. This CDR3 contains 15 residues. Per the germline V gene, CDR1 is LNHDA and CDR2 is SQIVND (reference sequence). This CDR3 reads CASSTVPSSGNTIYF. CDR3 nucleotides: TGTGCCAGTAGTACCGTCCCTTCCAGTGGAAACACCATATATTTT.

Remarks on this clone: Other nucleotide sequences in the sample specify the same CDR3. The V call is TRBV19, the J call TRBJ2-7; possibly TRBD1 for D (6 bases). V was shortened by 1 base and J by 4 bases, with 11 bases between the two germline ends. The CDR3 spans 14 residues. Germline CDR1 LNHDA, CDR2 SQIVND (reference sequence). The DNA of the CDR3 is TGTGCCAGTAGTATAGGGACGGGACAATACGAGCAGTACTTC. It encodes CASSIGTGQYEQYF. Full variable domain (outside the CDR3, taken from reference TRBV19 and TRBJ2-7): DGGITQSPKYLFRKEGQNVTLSCEQNLNHDAMYWYRQDPGQGLRLIYYSQIVNDFQKGDIAEGYSVSREKKESFPLTVTSAQKNPTAFYLCASSIGTGQYEQYFGPGTRLTVT.

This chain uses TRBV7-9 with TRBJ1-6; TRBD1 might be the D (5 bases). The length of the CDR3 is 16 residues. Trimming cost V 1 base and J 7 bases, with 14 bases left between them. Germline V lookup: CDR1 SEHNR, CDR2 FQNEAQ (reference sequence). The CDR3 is CASSLGGGRVNSPLHF. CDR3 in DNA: TGTGCCAGCAGCTTAGGCGGGGGAAGGGTGAATTCACCCCTCCACTTT.

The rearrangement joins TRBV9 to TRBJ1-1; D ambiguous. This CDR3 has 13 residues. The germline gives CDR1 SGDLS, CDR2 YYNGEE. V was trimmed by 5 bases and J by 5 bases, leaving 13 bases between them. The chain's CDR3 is CASSSSGWTEAFF. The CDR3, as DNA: TGTGCCAGCAGTTCGTCCGGGTGGACTGAAGCTTTCTTT.

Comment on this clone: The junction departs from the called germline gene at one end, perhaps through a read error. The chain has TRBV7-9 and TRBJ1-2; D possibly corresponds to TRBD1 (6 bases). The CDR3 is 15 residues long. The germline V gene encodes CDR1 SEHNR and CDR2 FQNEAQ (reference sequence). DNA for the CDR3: TGTTCCAGCAGCTTAGGGGGGCAGGGGATTGCTGGCTACACCTTC. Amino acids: CSSSLGGQGIAGYTF.

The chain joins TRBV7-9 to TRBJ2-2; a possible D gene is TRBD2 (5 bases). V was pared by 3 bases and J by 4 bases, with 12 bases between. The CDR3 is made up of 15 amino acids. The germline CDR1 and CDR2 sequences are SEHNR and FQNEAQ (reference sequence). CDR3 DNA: TGTGCCAGCAGCTTTGGAAGCGGTCCCACCGGGGAGCTGTTTTTT. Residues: CASSFGSGPTGELFF.

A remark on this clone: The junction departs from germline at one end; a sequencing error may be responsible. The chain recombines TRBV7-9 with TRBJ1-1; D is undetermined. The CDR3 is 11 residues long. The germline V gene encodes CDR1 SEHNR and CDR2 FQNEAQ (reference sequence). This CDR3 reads CSSSSDTEAFF. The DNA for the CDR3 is TGTTCCAGCAGCTCGGACACTGAAGCTTTCTTT.

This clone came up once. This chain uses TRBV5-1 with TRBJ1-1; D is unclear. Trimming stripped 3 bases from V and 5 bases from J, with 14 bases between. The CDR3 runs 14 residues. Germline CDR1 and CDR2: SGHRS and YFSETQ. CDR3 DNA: TGCGCCAGCAGCTCCCGGGGTCCTGGTACTGAAGCTTTCTTT. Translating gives CASSSRGPGTEAFF.

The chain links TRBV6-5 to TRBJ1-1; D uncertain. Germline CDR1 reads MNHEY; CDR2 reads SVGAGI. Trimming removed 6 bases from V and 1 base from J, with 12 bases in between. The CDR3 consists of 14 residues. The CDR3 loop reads CASSSRTGNTEAFF. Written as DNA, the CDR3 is TGTGCCAGCAGCTCCCGTACGGGGAACACTGAAGCTTTCTTT.

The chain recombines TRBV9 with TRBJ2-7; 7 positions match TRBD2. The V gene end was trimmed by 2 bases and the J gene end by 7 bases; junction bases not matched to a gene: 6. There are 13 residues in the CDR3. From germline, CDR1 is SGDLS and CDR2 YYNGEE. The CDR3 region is CASSVSGIGEQYF. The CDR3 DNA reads TGTGCCAGCAGCGTCAGCGGGATAGGAGAGCAGTACTTC.

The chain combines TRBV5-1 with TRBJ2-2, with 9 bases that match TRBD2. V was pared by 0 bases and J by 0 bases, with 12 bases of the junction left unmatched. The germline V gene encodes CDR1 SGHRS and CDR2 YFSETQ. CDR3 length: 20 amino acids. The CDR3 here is CASSLAGIAGDIANTGELFF. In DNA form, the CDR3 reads TGCGCCAGCAGCTTGGCCGGAATAGCGGGGGATATCGCGAACACCGGGGAGCTGTTTTTT.

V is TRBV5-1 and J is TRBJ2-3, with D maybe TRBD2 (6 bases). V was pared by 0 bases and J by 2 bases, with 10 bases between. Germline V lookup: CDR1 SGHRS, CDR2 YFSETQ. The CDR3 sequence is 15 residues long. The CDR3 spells CASSLARGNTDTQYF. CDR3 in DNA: TGCGCCAGCAGCTTGGCTCGCGGGAACACAGATACGCAGTATTTT.

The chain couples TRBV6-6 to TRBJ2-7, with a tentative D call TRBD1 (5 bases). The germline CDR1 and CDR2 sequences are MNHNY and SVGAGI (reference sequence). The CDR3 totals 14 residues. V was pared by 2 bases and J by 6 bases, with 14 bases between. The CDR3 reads CASSYIAGMGEQYF. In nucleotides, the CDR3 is TGTGCCAGCAGTTACATTGCAGGGATGGGCGAGCAGTACTTC.

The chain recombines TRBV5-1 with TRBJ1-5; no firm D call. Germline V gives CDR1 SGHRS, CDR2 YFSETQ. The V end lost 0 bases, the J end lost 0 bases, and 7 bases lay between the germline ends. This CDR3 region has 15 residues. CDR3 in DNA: TGCGCCAGCAGCTTGGAAGGAGATAGCAATCAGCCCCAGCATTTT. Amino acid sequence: CASSLEGDSNQPQHF.

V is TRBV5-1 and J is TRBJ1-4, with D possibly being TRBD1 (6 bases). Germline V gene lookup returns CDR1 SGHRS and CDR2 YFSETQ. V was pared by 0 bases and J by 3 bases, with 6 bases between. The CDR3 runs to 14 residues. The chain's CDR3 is CASSLGTANEKLFF. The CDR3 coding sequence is TGCGCCAGCAGCTTGGGGACAGCTAATGAAAAACTGTTTTTT.

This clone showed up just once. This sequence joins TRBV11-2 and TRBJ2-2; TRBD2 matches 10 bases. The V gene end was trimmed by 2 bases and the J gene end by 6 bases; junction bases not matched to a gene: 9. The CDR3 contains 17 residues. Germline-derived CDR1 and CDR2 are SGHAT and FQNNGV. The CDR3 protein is CASSLSGSGGAAGELFF. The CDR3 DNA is TGTGCCAGCAGCTTATCCGGCAGCGGGGGGGCGGCCGGGGAGCTGTTTTTT.

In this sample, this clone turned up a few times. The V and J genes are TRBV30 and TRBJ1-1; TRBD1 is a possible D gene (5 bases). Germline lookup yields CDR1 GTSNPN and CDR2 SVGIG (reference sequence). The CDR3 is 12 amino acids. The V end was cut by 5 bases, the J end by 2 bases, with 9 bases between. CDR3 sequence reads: CAWCDRNTEAFF. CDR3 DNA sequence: TGTGCCTGGTGTGACAGAAACACTGAAGCTTTCTTT.

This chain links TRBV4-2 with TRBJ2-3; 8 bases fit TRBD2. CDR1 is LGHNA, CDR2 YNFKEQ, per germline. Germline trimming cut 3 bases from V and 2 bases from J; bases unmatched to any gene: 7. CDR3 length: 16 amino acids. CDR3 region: CASSHRSGGITDTQYF. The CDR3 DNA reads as TGTGCCAGCAGCCACCGGAGCGGGGGAATCACAGATACGCAGTATTTT.

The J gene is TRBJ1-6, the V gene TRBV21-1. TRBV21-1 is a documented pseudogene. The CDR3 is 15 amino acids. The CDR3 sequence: CASSPMGGYNSPLHF. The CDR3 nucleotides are TGTGCCAGCAGCCCTATGGGAGGATATAATTCACCCCTCCACTTT.

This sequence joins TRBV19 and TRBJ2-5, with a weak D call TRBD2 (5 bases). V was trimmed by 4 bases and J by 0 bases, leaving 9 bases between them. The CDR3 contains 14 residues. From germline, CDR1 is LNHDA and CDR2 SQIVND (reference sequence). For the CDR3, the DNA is TGTGCCAGTAGTACTCCCGGGGACCAAGAGACCCAGTACTTC. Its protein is CASSTPGDQETQYF.

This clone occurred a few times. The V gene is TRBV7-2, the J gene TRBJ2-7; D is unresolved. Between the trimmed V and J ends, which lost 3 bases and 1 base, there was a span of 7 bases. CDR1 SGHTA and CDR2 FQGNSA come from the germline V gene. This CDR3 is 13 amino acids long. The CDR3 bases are TGTGCCAGCAGCTTGGTCGCGTCCTACGAGCAGTACTTC. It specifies CASSLVASYEQYF.

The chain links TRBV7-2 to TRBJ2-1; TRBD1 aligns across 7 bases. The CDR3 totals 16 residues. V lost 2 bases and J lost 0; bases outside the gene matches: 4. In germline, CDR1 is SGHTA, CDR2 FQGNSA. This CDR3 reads CASSLLAGGSYNEQFF. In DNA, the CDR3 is TGTGCCAGCAGCTTACTCGCAGGGGGCTCCTACAATGAGCAGTTCTTC.

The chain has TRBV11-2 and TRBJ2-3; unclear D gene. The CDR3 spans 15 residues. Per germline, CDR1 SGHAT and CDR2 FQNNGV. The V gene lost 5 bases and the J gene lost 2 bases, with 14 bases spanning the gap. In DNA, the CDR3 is TGTGCCAGCAGCCCCTTGATCGGGTCCACAGATACGCAGTATTTT. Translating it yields CASSPLIGSTDTQYF.

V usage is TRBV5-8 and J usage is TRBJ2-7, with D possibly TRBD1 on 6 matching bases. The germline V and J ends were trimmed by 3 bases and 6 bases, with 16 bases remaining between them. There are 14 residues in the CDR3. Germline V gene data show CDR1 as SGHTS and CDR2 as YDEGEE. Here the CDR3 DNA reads TGTGCCAGCAGCTCTCTTCTCCAGGGGCGCGAGCAGTACTTC. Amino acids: CASSSLLQGREQYF.

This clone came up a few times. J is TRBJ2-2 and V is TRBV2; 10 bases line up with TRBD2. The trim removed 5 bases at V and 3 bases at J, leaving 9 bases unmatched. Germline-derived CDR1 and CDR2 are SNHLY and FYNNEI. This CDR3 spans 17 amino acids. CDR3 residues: CASSPLTSGVHTGELFF. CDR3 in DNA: TGTGCCAGCAGTCCCCTTACTAGCGGGGTCCACACCGGGGAGCTGTTTTTT.

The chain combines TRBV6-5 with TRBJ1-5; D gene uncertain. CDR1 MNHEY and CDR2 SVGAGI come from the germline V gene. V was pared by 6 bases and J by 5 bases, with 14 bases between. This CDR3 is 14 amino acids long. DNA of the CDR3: TGTGCCAGCAGCACGGGATTTGGGGATCAGCCCCAGCATTTT. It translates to CASSTGFGDQPQHF.

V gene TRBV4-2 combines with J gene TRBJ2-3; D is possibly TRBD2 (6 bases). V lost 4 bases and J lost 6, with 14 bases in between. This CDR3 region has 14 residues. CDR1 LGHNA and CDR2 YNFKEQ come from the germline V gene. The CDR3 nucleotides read TGTGCCAGCAGCCCCGCAGGTGGAGGGGATACGCAGTATTTT. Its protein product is CASSPAGGGDTQYF.